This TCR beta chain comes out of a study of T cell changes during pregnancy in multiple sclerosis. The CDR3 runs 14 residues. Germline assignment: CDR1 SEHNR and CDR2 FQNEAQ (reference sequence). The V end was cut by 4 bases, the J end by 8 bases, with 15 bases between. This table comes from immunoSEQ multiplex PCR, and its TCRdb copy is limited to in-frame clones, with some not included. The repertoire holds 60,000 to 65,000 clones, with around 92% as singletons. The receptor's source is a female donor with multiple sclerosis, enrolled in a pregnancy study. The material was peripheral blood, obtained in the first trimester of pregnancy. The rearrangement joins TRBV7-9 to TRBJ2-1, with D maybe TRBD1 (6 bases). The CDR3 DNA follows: TGTGCCAGCAGCTACCGGGACAAGAGGGATGAGCAGTTCTTC. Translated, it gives CASSYRDKRDEQFF.